This T cell receptor (beta chain) was obtained from a study of beta chain features in type 1 diabetes. The study's findings and limits: Shorter TCRB CDR3s, moderately but significantly so, were found in Type 1 diabetes patients in all four CD4+ subsets.

In the case of this clone: Its antigen is still unknown.

Losses at the gene ends were 0 bases for V and 4 bases for J; bases not matched to a gene: 6. Germline-derived CDR1 and CDR2 are SGHTA and FQGNSA. The CDR3 is made up of 16 amino acids. The isolated RNA, all of it, was reverse transcribed, so expressed TCRB transcripts were what got sequenced. Only in-frame clones appear in the TCRdb table, and some are missing; sequencing was by immunoSEQ multiplex PCR. This sample carries some 270,000 clones, about 11% of them seen once, and the ten largest clones take more than 0.015%. The receptor was isolated from a man aged 25-45 years with type 1 diabetes. V gene TRBV7-2 combines with J gene TRBJ2-3; 8 nucleotides match TRBD2. Sequencing was carried out using naive CD4+ T cells from blood. The DNA of the CDR3 is TGTGCCAGCAGCTTAGCGCGGGGGGACGGATCAGATACGCAGTATTTT. It encodes CASSLARGDGSDTQYF.